This T cell receptor beta chain was sequenced for a study of T cells in Graves' hyperthyroidism and ophthalmopathy. This CDR3 spans 12 amino acids. V was cut by 1 base and J by 6 bases, with 8 bases left in between. Germline V gene data show CDR1 as GTSNPN and CDR2 as SVGIG (reference sequence). Amplification of TCR beta CDR3 regions was performed using RNA transcripts as template. First-round RT-PCR with HTBI primers amplified the TCR CDR3 region. Using its own MiXCR run on the multiplex PCR reads, TCRdb lists one record per CDR3 protein. Among 540,000 or so distinct CDR3 sequences listed, less than 20% were seen once. Study-wide results and limits: Ophthalmopathy was model-predicted a median roughly 6.5 months pre-onset. Separating ophthalmopathy from stable hyperthyroidism was achieved by a 13 V-J model.

This clonotype was detected many times. The target antigen is unknown. Absent ophthalmopathy progression within 18 months defined stable Graves' hyperthyroidism. The chain employs TRBV30 and TRBJ2-3; D is ambiguous. The sequence came from a young woman with Graves' hyperthyroidism. Sequenced: blood. The CDR3, as DNA: TGTGCCTGGAGTGAGTCCGGCGATACGCAGTATTTT. It specifies CAWSESGDTQYF.